The 23 T cell receptor beta chains listed next were all sequenced from one sample in a study of control samples from healthy donors and cancer patients. Method: immunoSEQ multiplex PCR; TCRdb's copy keeps in-frame clones and lacks some. Of about 120,000 clones in the sample, 80% to 95% were seen once. The specimen was PBMCs. Source of these receptors: a man older than 75 with head and neck cancer.

The chain has TRBV6-5 and TRBJ2-5; D is unclear. This CDR3 region has 15 residues. Germline CDR1 MNHEY, CDR2 SVGAGI. V was pared by 3 bases and J by 4 bases, with 15 bases between. The CDR3 reads CASSYGPGSRETQYF. DNA of the CDR3: TGTGCCAGCAGTTATGGCCCCGGCTCAAGAGAGACCCAGTACTTC.

On this clone: Its ends do not fully match the called genes, so a read error is possible. The V gene is TRBV18, the J gene TRBJ2-3, with 12 positions matching TRBD2. The CDR3 loop spans 16 amino acids. Germline loops: CDR1 KGHSH, CDR2 LQKENI. As DNA, the CDR3 is TGTGCCTGCTCACCCCTAGCGGGAGGGCCTGAGGATACGCAGTATTTT. It yields the protein CACSPLAGGPEDTQYF.

This sequence joins TRBV5-1 and TRBJ2-3; possible D gene TRBD2, 5 bases. CDR3 length: 17 residues. V lost 4 bases and J lost 0, with 18 bases in between. Per the germline V gene, CDR1 is SGHRS and CDR2 is YFSETQ. The CDR3 DNA is TGCGCCAGCAGCCGTATTCCGGGGTCCCCTAGCACAGATACGCAGTATTTT. Its translation is CASSRIPGSPSTDTQYF.

The chain employs TRBV30 and TRBJ2-1; 14 bases line up with TRBD2. Trimming took 5 bases from V and 10 from J; bases not matched to a gene: 7. The CDR3 is 14 amino acids. Germline assignment: CDR1 GTSNPN and CDR2 SVGIG (reference sequence). The CDR3 protein is CAWAPRLAGGEQFF. In DNA form, the CDR3 reads TGTGCCTGGGCCCCTCGACTAGCGGGAGGGGAGCAGTTCTTC.

The gene calls are TRBV5-4 and TRBJ2-7; TRBD1 or TRBD2 may be the D gene (6 bases each). V was pared by 4 bases and J by 4 bases, with 15 bases between. Per germline, CDR1 SGHNT and CDR2 YYREEE (reference sequence). The CDR3 covers 14 residues. CDR3 DNA sequence: TGTGCCAGCAGCCCCGGGGGCCCCCCTTACGAGCAGTACTTC. Its translation: CASSPGGPPYEQYF.

V is TRBV5-5 and J is TRBJ1-3, with D possibly TRBD1 on 5 matching bases. Germline V gives CDR1 SGHKS, CDR2 YYEKEE (reference sequence). The CDR3 has 17 residues. Trimming took off 1 base at V and 4 bases at J, with 18 bases between the two ends. CDR3 DNA sequence: TGTGCCAGCAGCTTGTTCCCCGGCAGGGTAACCGGAAACACCATATATTTT. Translating gives CASSLFPGRVTGNTIYF. Full variable domain (rest looked up from reference TRBV5-5 and TRBJ1-3): DAGVTQSPTHLIKTRGQQVTLRCSPISGHKSVSWYQQVLGQGPQFIFQYYEKEERGRGNFPDRFSARQFPNYSSELNVNALLLGDSALYLCASSLFPGRVTGNTIYFGEGSWLTVV.

This clone appeared a single time. The chain uses TRBV7-9 and TRBJ2-2; no clear D gene. The CDR3 has 13 amino acids. Trimming took 5 bases from V and 6 from J, leaving 10 bases between them. CDR1 SEHNR and CDR2 FQNEAQ come from the germline V gene (reference sequence). As DNA, the CDR3 is TGTGCCAGCAGCAACGGAAGGGCCGGGGAGCTGTTTTTT. Translation gives CASSNGRAGELFF.

The chain carries TRBV29-1 and TRBJ1-2; unclear D gene. This CDR3 comprises 16 residues. V was trimmed by 4 bases and J by 0 bases, leaving 18 bases between them. Germline CDR1 reads SQVTM; CDR2 reads ANQGSEA. CDR3 DNA: TGCAGCGTTGTAGGCGTCCCAGGATACTCTAACTATGGCTACACCTTC. This codes for CSVVGVPGYSNYGYTF. The entire variable domain, with the rest obtained from reference TRBV29-1 and TRBJ1-2, is as follows: SAVISQKPSRDICQRGTSLTIQCQVDSQVTMMFWYRQQPGQSLTLIATANQGSEATYESGFVIDKFPISRPNLTFSTLTVSNMSPEDSSIYLCSVVGVPGYSNYGYTFGSGTRLTVV.

The chain links TRBV27 to TRBJ2-2; D is possibly TRBD1 or TRBD2 (5 bases each). V was clipped by 8 bases and J by 7 bases, with 14 bases between them. Germline V CDR1 and CDR2: MNHEY, SMNVEV (reference sequence). The CDR3 length is 13 residues. The CDR3 region has the DNA TGTGCCAGCGGGGTACGGGGCGGCGGGGAGCTGTTTTTT. Encoded protein: CASGVRGGGELFF.

The chain combines TRBV12-5 with TRBJ1-5, with D hard to call. This CDR3 has 13 amino acids. V lost 2 bases to trimming and J lost 5 bases, with 7 bases between them. Per germline, CDR1 LGHNT and CDR2 FRNRAP. CDR3 in amino acids: CASGLTIYQPQHF. CDR3 DNA: TGTGCTAGTGGTTTGACAATCTATCAGCCCCAGCATTTT. The variable domain in full, completed from reference TRBV12-5 and TRBJ1-5, reads DARVTQTPRHKVTEMGQEVTMRCQPILGHNTVFWYRQTMMQGLELLAYFRNRAPLDDSGMPKDRFSAEMPDATLATLKIQPSEPRDSAVYFCASGLTIYQPQHFGDGTRLSIL.

V is TRBV5-4 and J is TRBJ1-1; TRBD1 matches 9 bases. The germline V gene has CDR1 SGHNT and CDR2 YYREEE (reference sequence). Unmatched junction bases numbered 5, after V lost 4 bases and J lost 4 bases. This CDR3 has 14 amino acids. The CDR3 coding sequence is TGTGCCAGCAGCGGGGGACAGGGTGGCACTGAAGCTTTCTTT. Translation gives CASSGGQGGTEAFF.

Only one count was recorded for this clone. The chain is built from TRBV5-6 and TRBJ1-2; the D gene is possibly TRBD1 (6 bases). Germline V gene lookup returns CDR1 SGHDT and CDR2 YYEEEE. V dropped 4 bases and J dropped 1 base, with 14 bases sitting between them. This CDR3 is 15 amino acids long. Here the CDR3 DNA reads TGTGCCAGCAGCGTGAACAGGGTTCTTAACTATGGCTACACCTTC. This sequence encodes CASSVNRVLNYGYTF.

V gene TRBV5-1 combines with J gene TRBJ2-7, with 8 positions matching TRBD1. This CDR3 contains 15 residues. Germline V gene lookup returns CDR1 SGHRS and CDR2 YFSETQ. V dropped 2 bases and J dropped 7; count of bases not matched to a gene: 11. CDR3 sequence reads: CASSFGGQGDGEQYF. As DNA, the CDR3 is TGCGCCAGCAGCTTCGGTGGACAGGGTGATGGGGAGCAGTACTTC.

This chain connects TRBV11-2 to TRBJ2-2; the D is unclear. The V gene's germline CDR1 is SGHAT and CDR2 FQNNGV. With 2 bases removed from V and 5 bases from J, the gap between germline ends came to 6 bases. This CDR3 is built from 13 residues. The CDR3 spells CASSLMGTGELFF. The CDR3 coding sequence is TGTGCCAGCAGCTTAATGGGGACCGGGGAGCTGTTTTTT.

The CDR3 protein is CASSLQSNQPQHF. CDR3 nucleotides: TGTGCCAGCAGCTTACAAAGCAATCAGCCCCAGCATTTT. The chain employs TRBV7-9 and TRBJ1-5; D ambiguous. The CDR3 has 13 amino acids. The V end was cut by 2 bases, the J end by 1 base, with 3 bases between. Per the germline V gene, CDR1 is SEHNR and CDR2 is FQNEAQ (reference sequence).

The J gene is TRBJ2-1, the V gene TRBV7-2, with D perhaps matching TRBD1 or TRBD2 (6 bases each). This CDR3 has 14 residues. The germline CDR1 and CDR2 sequences are SGHTA and FQGNSA. The V gene lost 5 bases and the J gene lost 10 bases, with 18 bases spanning the gap. For the CDR3, the DNA is TGTGCCAGCAGCCCTCTAGCGTCAAGGGGGGAGCAGTTCTTC. As protein: CASSPLASRGEQFF.

The CDR3 DNA reads as TGCGCCAGCAGCCAAGATCTCGGACGGGAGGGAGCGGCAAGCACAGATACGCAGTATTTT. Protein: CASSQDLGREGAASTDTQYF. The V call is TRBV4-1, the J call TRBJ2-3; 8 bases line up with TRBD2. Losses at the gene ends were 0 bases for V and 0 bases for J; bases not matched to a gene: 14. The CDR3 extends over 20 amino acids. From germline, CDR1 is MGHRA and CDR2 YSYEKL.

The chain has TRBV7-9 and TRBJ2-7, with TRBD2 identical over 10 bases. J gave up 5 bases and V 5 bases, and 21 bases lay outside the gene matches. The CDR3 sequence is 19 residues long. Germline-derived CDR1 and CDR2 are SEHNR and FQNEAQ (reference sequence). The CDR3 is CASSPTPSGGVAFYDEQYF. The DNA of the CDR3 is TGTGCCAGCAGCCCCACACCTAGCGGGGGCGTAGCGTTTTACGACGAGCAGTACTTC.

V and J are TRBV9 and TRBJ2-5; possible D gene TRBD1, 5 bases. This CDR3 spans 16 amino acids. V gave up 0 bases and J gave up 1 base, with 13 bases separating them. Germline-derived CDR1 and CDR2 are SGDLS and YYNGEE. CDR3 coding DNA: TGTGCCAGCAGCGTAGAAGTCAGGGCAGGCCAAGAGACCCAGTACTTC. Translation: CASSVEVRAGQETQYF. Drawing the rest from reference TRBV9 and TRBJ2-5, the complete variable domain is DSGVTQTPKHLITATGQRVTLRCSPRSGDLSVYWYQQSLDQGLQFLIQYYNGEERAKGNILERFSAQQFPDLHSELNLSSLELGDSALYFCASSVEVRAGQETQYFGPGTRLLVL.

The J gene is TRBJ1-2, the V gene TRBV5-1, with TRBD1 as a possible D gene (6 bases). Germline values: CDR1 SGHRS, CDR2 YFSETQ. Trimming left V 2 bases short and J 6 bases short, with 17 bases between. This CDR3 spans 15 amino acids. CDR3 sequence: CASSFNSGAGDGYTF. The CDR3 bases are TGCGCCAGCAGCTTCAACTCAGGGGCTGGAGATGGCTACACCTTC.

V usage is TRBV3-1 (or the pseudogene TRBV3-2) and J usage is TRBJ1-2, with D maybe TRBD1 (6 bases). Germline V gene sequence: CDR1 LGHDT, CDR2 YNNKEL (reference sequence). The CDR3 has 15 amino acids. V was clipped by 3 bases and J by 4 bases, with 15 bases between them. CDR3 region: CASSHLSQGSYGYTF. As DNA, the CDR3 is TGTGCCAGCAGCCATCTCTCGCAGGGGTCCTATGGCTACACCTTC.

This chain joins TRBV20-1 and TRBJ2-1; the match to TRBD2 covers 11 bases. The CDR3 has 14 amino acids. Germline assignment: CDR1 DFQATT and CDR2 SNEGSKA (reference sequence). V shed 3 bases, J shed 4 bases, and the junction held 2 bases outside the gene matches. Here the CDR3 DNA reads TGCAGTGCTAGTAGCGGGGGGGAATACAATGAGCAGTTCTTC. It yields the protein CSASSGGEYNEQFF.

The chain joins TRBV30 to TRBJ2-7, with TRBD2 matching over 9 bases. Per germline, CDR1 GTSNPN and CDR2 SVGIG (reference sequence). The CDR3 totals 16 residues. J gave up 5 bases and V 2 bases, and 13 bases lay outside the gene matches. For the CDR3, the DNA is TGTGCCTGGAGTTCACACCCGGGACTAGCCCCGAACGAGCAGTACTTC. Encoded protein: CAWSSHPGLAPNEQYF.